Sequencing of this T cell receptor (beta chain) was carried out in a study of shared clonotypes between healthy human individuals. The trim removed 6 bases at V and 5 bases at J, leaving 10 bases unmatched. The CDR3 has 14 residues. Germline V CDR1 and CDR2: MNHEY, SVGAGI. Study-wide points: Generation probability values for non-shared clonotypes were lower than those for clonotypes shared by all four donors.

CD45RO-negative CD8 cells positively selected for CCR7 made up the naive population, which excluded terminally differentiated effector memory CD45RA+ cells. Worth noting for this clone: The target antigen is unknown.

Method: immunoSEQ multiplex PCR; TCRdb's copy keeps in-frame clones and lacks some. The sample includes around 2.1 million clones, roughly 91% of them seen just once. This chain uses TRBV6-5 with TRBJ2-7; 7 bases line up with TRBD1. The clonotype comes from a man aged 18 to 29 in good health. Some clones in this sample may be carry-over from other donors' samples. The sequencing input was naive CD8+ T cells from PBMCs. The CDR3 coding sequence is TGTGCCAGCAGCCCCTTTCGAGGGGGCCACGAGCAGTACTTC. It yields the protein CASSPFRGGHEQYF.